Presented here are 31 T cell receptor beta chains from one specimen sequenced in a study of OX40 agonist ivuxolimab in advanced cancers. Some clones are missing from TCRdb's copy, which holds only in-frame ones; the method was immunoSEQ multiplex PCR. The top ten clones hold around 0.21% of a sample with about 82,000 clones, more than 80% of them seen once. Sample: CD4+ or CD8+ T cells sorted from blood, taken in a trial of the OX40 agonist ivuxolimab. The source of these receptors is an adult with an advanced solid tumor such as melanoma, head and neck, liver or kidney cancer.

This chain uses TRBV5-1 with TRBJ1-1, with D unresolved. V dropped 4 bases and J dropped 3 bases, with 16 bases sitting between them. The CDR3 length is 15 residues. Per the germline V gene, CDR1 is SGHRS and CDR2 is YFSETQ. The CDR3 nucleotides are TGCGCCAGCAGCATGACTCCCTTTCTGTACACTGAAGCTTTCTTT. This encodes CASSMTPFLYTEAFF.

This clone was found a few times. The rearrangement joins TRBV7-3 to TRBJ2-5, with no clear D. The CDR3 is 13 amino acids. Germline lookup yields CDR1 SGHTA and CDR2 FQGTGA. Trimming removed 4 bases from V and 0 bases from J, with 6 bases in between. The CDR3 DNA reads as TGTGCCAGCAGCTCCAGCCACCAAGAGACCCAGTACTTC. Its protein product is CASSSSHQETQYF.

This chain links TRBV25-1 with TRBJ1-4; 10 positions match TRBD1. The length of the CDR3 is 17 residues. V lost 5 bases, J lost 7 bases, and 13 bases stayed unmatched. CDR1 is MGHDK, CDR2 SYGVNS, per germline. For the CDR3, the DNA is TGTGCCAGCAGTCAGGACAGGGGGGTATCCGGGAGTGAAAAACTGTTTTTT. It codes for CASSQDRGVSGSEKLFF.

The V call is TRBV5-1, the J call TRBJ2-7, with TRBD1 identical over 12 bases. This CDR3 spans 14 amino acids. Germline V CDR1 and CDR2: SGHRS, YFSETQ. V lost 3 bases and J lost 8; bases outside the gene matches: 6. CDR3 bases: TGCGCCAGCAGCTCCGGGACAGGGGGCGCCCAGCAGTACTTC. It is translated as CASSSGTGGAQQYF.

This clone was seen only once. V gene TRBV9 combines with J gene TRBJ2-6; 9 nucleotides match TRBD1. The J segment lost 0 bases and the V segment lost 2 bases, leaving 6 bases of the junction unmatched. CDR3 length: 18 residues. Germline values: CDR1 SGDLS, CDR2 YYNGEE. The CDR3 loop reads CASSVTTGGASGANVLTF. The CDR3 DNA is TGTGCCAGCAGCGTCACGACAGGGGGGGCCTCTGGGGCCAACGTCCTGACTTTC.

The chain carries TRBV28 and TRBJ1-4, with a possible D match to TRBD1 (5 bases). The CDR3 runs to 15 residues. V was clipped by 8 bases and J by 7 bases, with 20 bases between them. Per germline, CDR1 MDHEN and CDR2 SYDVKM. The chain's CDR3 is CASQEGGAAGEKLFF. The CDR3 nucleotides read TGTGCCAGCCAAGAAGGAGGGGCCGCGGGTGAAAAACTGTTTTTT.

The genes are TRBV28 and TRBJ2-7, with 10 bases matching TRBD1. Germline CDR1 reads MDHEN; CDR2 reads SYDVKM. CDR3 length: 16 residues. Losses at the gene ends were 3 bases for V and 1 base for J; bases not matched to a gene: 6. In nucleotides, the CDR3 is TGTGCCAGCAGTTTCTTTTCGGGACAGGGGTCCTACGAGCAGTACTTC. Translating it yields CASSFFSGQGSYEQYF.

The chain combines TRBV11-2 with TRBJ2-1, with 11 bases aligning to TRBD2. V was pared by 1 base and J by 6 bases, with 5 bases of the junction left unmatched. CDR1 SGHAT and CDR2 FQNNGV come from the germline V gene. The CDR3 spans 16 residues. The CDR3 DNA is TGTGCCAGCAGCTTAGTGTTGACTAGCGGGATCAATGAGCAGTTCTTC. Translated, it gives CASSLVLTSGINEQFF.

The V and J genes are TRBV9 and TRBJ1-2; no reliable D call. The CDR3 spans 15 residues. V lost 1 base, J lost 8 bases, and 18 bases lay in between. Germline V lookup: CDR1 SGDLS, CDR2 YYNGEE. The CDR3 loop reads CASSVRISGSTGYTF. The CDR3 DNA reads TGTGCCAGCAGCGTAAGGATCTCTGGCTCGACAGGCTACACCTTC.

The chain employs TRBV27 and TRBJ2-1, with 8 bases matching TRBD2. Germline values: CDR1 MNHEY, CDR2 SMNVEV (reference sequence). The junction had 8 bases not matched to a gene; V was cut back by 8 bases and J by 2 bases. CDR3 length equals 15 residues. The DNA of the CDR3 is TGTGCCAGCGGTCGCAGCGGGAGCCCCTACAATGAGCAGTTCTTC. As protein: CASGRSGSPYNEQFF.

The chain links TRBV5-1 to TRBJ2-3; D uncertain. The CDR3 runs to 11 residues. Trimming stripped 4 bases from V and 2 bases from J, with 2 bases between. Germline V gene lookup returns CDR1 SGHRS and CDR2 YFSETQ. The CDR3 loop is CASSHTDTQYF. The CDR3 region has the DNA TGCGCCAGCAGCCACACAGATACGCAGTATTTT.

This chain uses TRBV5-5 with TRBJ2-7; no firm D call. V gave up 0 bases and J gave up 3 bases, with 4 bases separating them. The CDR3 runs to 12 residues. Germline V lookup: CDR1 SGHKS, CDR2 YYEKEE (reference sequence). The chain's CDR3 is CASSLGIYEQYF. The CDR3 DNA reads as TGTGCCAGCAGCTTGGGGATCTACGAGCAGTACTTC.

V and J are TRBV19 and TRBJ2-7; TRBD1 might be the D (6 bases). Trimming removed 4 bases from V and 2 bases from J, with 15 bases in between. This CDR3 has 15 amino acids. Per the germline V gene, CDR1 is LNHDA and CDR2 is SQIVND (reference sequence). CDR3 coding DNA: TGTGCCAGTAGTAGAAATCGACAGGCGCCCTACGAGCAGTACTTC. Translation gives CASSRNRQAPYEQYF.

This clone was observed a handful of times. The chain couples TRBV5-4 to TRBJ1-2; 9 positions match TRBD1. The germline V gene encodes CDR1 SGHNT and CDR2 YYREEE (reference sequence). This CDR3 spans 15 amino acids. Trimming took 0 bases from V and 8 from J; bases not matched to a gene: 8. DNA for the CDR3: TGTGCCAGCAGCTTGGAAAGGACAGGGGTAGACGGCTACACCTTC. Amino acid sequence: CASSLERTGVDGYTF.

The V gene is TRBV28, the J gene TRBJ1-1; a possible D gene is TRBD1 (5 bases). Germline CDR1 is MDHEN and CDR2 is SYDVKM. Trimming left V 2 bases short and J 10 bases short, with 8 bases between. CDR3 length: 11 amino acids. In nucleotides, the CDR3 is TGTGCCAGCAGTTTAATGGGGGGAGCTTTCTTT. It yields the protein CASSLMGGAFF.

This clone was seen a few times. This sequence joins TRBV18 and TRBJ1-5; D remains unclear. Per the germline V gene, CDR1 is KGHSH and CDR2 is LQKENI. The CDR3 consists of 17 residues. V was cut by 2 bases and J by 3 bases, with 17 bases left in between. CDR3: CASSPSPVPRFNQPQHF. CDR3 nucleotides: TGTGCCAGCTCACCATCGCCTGTACCGAGATTCAATCAGCCCCAGCATTTT.

V is TRBV5-1 and J is TRBJ1-1; D gene unclear. CDR1 and CDR2 from the germline V gene are SGHRS and YFSETQ. CDR3 size: 11 residues. Trimming took off 6 bases at V and 5 bases at J, with 8 bases between the two ends. The CDR3, as DNA: TGCGCCAGCACCTTAGGGACTGAAGCTTTCTTT. This encodes CASTLGTEAFF.

This sequence joins TRBV7-2 and TRBJ2-7; the D is unclear. The CDR3 sequence is 13 residues long. Germline loops: CDR1 SGHTA, CDR2 FQGNSA. Trimming cost V 4 bases and J 2 bases, with 9 bases left between them. CDR3 nucleotide sequence: TGTGCCAGCAGCTCCCGTCAAACCTACGAGCAGTACTTC. Translating gives CASSSRQTYEQYF.

This chain links TRBV20-1 with TRBJ2-3, with D uncertain. Germline CDR1 and CDR2: DFQATT and SNEGSKA (reference sequence). V was trimmed by 2 bases and J by 7 bases, leaving 7 bases between them. The CDR3 length is 11 residues. In DNA form, the CDR3 reads TGCAGTGCTAGAAGGGTAAATACGCAGTATTTT. Protein sequence: CSARRVNTQYF.

In nucleotides, the CDR3 is TGTGCCAGTACTCAGACAGGGGCTGAAAAACTGTTTTTT. Residues: CASTQTGAEKLFF. The chain couples TRBV19 to TRBJ1-4; 8 positions match TRBD1. The CDR3 has 13 residues. Germline lookup yields CDR1 LNHDA and CDR2 SQIVND (reference sequence). The V and J ends lost 7 bases and 7 bases, in that order; junction bases with no gene match: 5.

The chain employs TRBV4-3 and TRBJ1-1; D is unclear. Looked up from germline, CDR1 is LGHNA and CDR2 is YSLEER. The CDR3 totals 14 residues. Trimming pared 3 bases from V and 0 bases from J, leaving 8 bases between. The CDR3 DNA sequence: TGCGCCAGCAGCCACAACCTGATGAACACTGAAGCTTTCTTT. Translation: CASSHNLMNTEAFF.

Comment on this clone: The junction departs from the called germline gene at one end, perhaps through a read error. The J gene is TRBJ1-4, the V gene TRBV6-5; D possibly corresponds to TRBD1 (5 bases). Germline values: CDR1 MNHEY, CDR2 SVGAGI. This CDR3 comprises 14 residues. CDR3 in amino acids: CACSERGPVEKLFF. The DNA of the CDR3 is TGTGCCTGCAGCGAAAGGGGACCAGTTGAAAAACTGTTTTTT.

This chain connects TRBV28 to TRBJ1-2; D not certain. Germline CDR1 MDHEN, CDR2 SYDVKM. Trimming removed 4 bases at V and 5 bases at J, with 29 bases between. The CDR3 runs 19 residues. CDR3 nucleotides: TGTGCCAGCAGTTCGGTCCCGACATCGGACGGTGCGGGTCCTTATGGCTACACCTTC. It codes for CASSSVPTSDGAGPYGYTF.

The chain links TRBV4-1 to TRBJ1-2; D unresolved. The CDR3 loop spans 16 amino acids. Germline V gives CDR1 MGHRA, CDR2 YSYEKL. Trimming stripped 5 bases from V and 4 bases from J, with 20 bases between. This CDR3 is CASSVLGVRQPYGYTF. The CDR3 nucleotides read TGCGCCAGCAGCGTTTTGGGAGTCAGGCAGCCCTATGGCTACACCTTC.

The chain is built from TRBV30 and TRBJ2-3; D may match TRBD1 or TRBD2 (5 bases each). Trimming cost V 0 bases and J 2 bases, with 15 bases left between them. The CDR3 consists of 16 residues. The germline gives CDR1 GTSNPN, CDR2 SVGIG (reference sequence). The CDR3 DNA reads as TGTGCCTGGAGTGTCGGGGCTTCGACCTTCACAGATACGCAGTATTTT. This codes for CAWSVGASTFTDTQYF.

The rearrangement joins TRBV27 to TRBJ1-5; tentatively, D is TRBD1 (5 bases). Germline-derived CDR1 and CDR2 are MNHEY and SMNVEV (reference sequence). The CDR3 covers 12 residues. The DNA for the CDR3 is TGTGCTAAGGGGCGAAGGAGTCAGCCCCAGCATTTT. Translation: CAKGRRSQPQHF.

This clone has just a few counts. The V gene is TRBV7-2, the J gene TRBJ1-1; D unclear. Germline CDR1 SGHTA, CDR2 FQGNSA. V lost 7 bases to trimming and J lost 4 bases, with 13 bases between them. The CDR3 is made up of 13 amino acids. The CDR3 DNA follows: TGTGCCAGCATAAGTGTAACGGGCACTGAAGCTTTCTTT. Amino acids: CASISVTGTEAFF. Using reference TRBV7-2 and TRBJ1-1 for the parts outside the CDR3, the full variable domain is GAGVSQSPSNKVTEKGKDVELRCDPISGHTALYWYRQSLGQGLEFLIYFQGNSAPDKSGLPSDRFSAERTGGSVSTLTIQRTQQEDSAVYLCASISVTGTEAFFGQGTRLTVV.

The CDR3 protein is CASSLEGLSSPYEQYV. For the CDR3, the DNA is TGTGCCAGCAGCTTGGAGGGGCTCAGCTCCCCCTACGAGCAGTACGTC. This chain uses TRBV5-5 with TRBJ2-7; possibly TRBD1 for D (5 bases). The CDR3 extends over 16 amino acids. Trimming took off 0 bases at V and 2 bases at J, with 15 bases between the two ends. CDR1 SGHKS and CDR2 YYEKEE come from the germline V gene (reference sequence).

CDR3: CASSFYGQASNYGYTF. The CDR3 DNA reads TGTGCCAGCAGTTTCTACGGACAGGCTTCAAACTATGGCTACACCTTC. This rearrangement joins TRBV28 to TRBJ1-2; TRBD1 agrees at 7 bases. From germline, CDR1 is MDHEN and CDR2 SYDVKM. CDR3 length: 16 amino acids. V shed 3 bases, J shed 2 bases, and the junction held 9 bases outside the gene matches.

This rearrangement joins TRBV19 to TRBJ2-7; D is possibly TRBD1 (6 bases). The CDR3 runs to 14 residues. Germline-derived CDR1 and CDR2 are LNHDA and SQIVND (reference sequence). V shed 4 bases and J shed 2 bases, with 12 bases lying between them. Here the CDR3 reads CASSRGRPPYEQYF. The CDR3, as DNA: TGTGCCAGTAGTAGGGGGCGACCCCCCTACGAGCAGTACTTC.

In this sample, this clone turned up many times. CDR3 loop: CASSSGTGNYGYTF. CDR3 nucleotide sequence: TGTGCCAGCAGCTCCGGGACAGGAAACTATGGCTACACCTTC. The chain joins TRBV7-2 to TRBJ1-2, with 8 bases lining up with TRBD1. V shed 4 bases, J shed 2 bases, and the junction held 3 bases outside the gene matches. The CDR3 covers 14 residues. The V gene's germline CDR1 is SGHTA and CDR2 FQGNSA.